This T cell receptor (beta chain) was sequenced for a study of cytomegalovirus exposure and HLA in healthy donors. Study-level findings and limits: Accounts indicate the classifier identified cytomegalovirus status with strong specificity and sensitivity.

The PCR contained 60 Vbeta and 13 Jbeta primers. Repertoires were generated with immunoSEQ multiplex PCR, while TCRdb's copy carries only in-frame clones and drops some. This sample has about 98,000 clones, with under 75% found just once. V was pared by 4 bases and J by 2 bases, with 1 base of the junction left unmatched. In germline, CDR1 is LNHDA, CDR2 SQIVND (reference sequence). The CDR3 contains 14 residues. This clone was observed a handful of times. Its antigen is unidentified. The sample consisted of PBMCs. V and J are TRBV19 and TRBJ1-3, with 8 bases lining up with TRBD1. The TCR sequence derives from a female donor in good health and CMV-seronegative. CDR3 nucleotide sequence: TGTGCCAGTAGTAAGGACAGGGCTGGAAACACCATATATTTT. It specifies CASSKDRAGNTIYF.